This section outlines one TCR beta chain sequence together with its context. Its antigen is unidentified. The donors, all of them Caucasian adults, lived in Nashville, Tennessee. This sample stems from a study of shared clonotypes between healthy human individuals. Findings and limits, study-wide: Generally, naive subsets came out with larger estimated richness than memory subsets.

About 30,000 T cell genomes (roughly 220 ng DNA) went into each sorted-subset replicate. Produced via immunoSEQ multiplex PCR; TCRdb's table is partial and in-frame only. This table has roughly 2.2 million clones, just over 90% appearing once. The sequence was obtained from a man between 18 and 35 years old in good health. Some clones in this sample may be carry-over from other donors' samples. The sample taken for sequencing was naive CD4+ T cells from PBMCs. Subset noted: CD45RA+ positively selected.

CDR3 DNA: TGCGCCAGCAGCCCCTTAACCGGGACAGGGGGCGTATGGACTGAAGCTTTCTTT. Its translation: CASSPLTGTGGVWTEAFF. This chain uses TRBV5-1 with TRBJ1-1; TRBD1 matches at 12 bases. Germline CDR1 reads SGHRS; CDR2 reads YFSETQ. J gave up 5 bases and V 4 bases, and 15 bases lay outside the gene matches. The length of the CDR3 is 18 residues. The variable domain in full, with the rest retrieved from reference TRBV5-1 and TRBJ1-1, is KAGVTQTPRYLIKTRGQQVTLSCSPISGHRSVSWYQQTPGQGLQFLFEYFSETQRNKGNFPGRFSGRQFSNSRSEMNVSTLELGDSALYLCASSPLTGTGGVWTEAFFGQGTRLTVV.